The present TCR beta chain was sequenced within a study of cytomegalovirus exposure and HLA in healthy donors (TCRdb year 2017). Study-level background: An earlier analysis of approximately 600 of the donors reported 250 to 350 Gb of sequence data and 117 million unique TCR beta sequences from roughly 200 million T cells. About 280 gigabases of sequencing data and around 90 million unique TCR sequences made up an early release that covered approximately 650 HLA-typed donors. The genetic ancestry cluster associated with self-reported Caucasian donors included over 65% of the 350 to 500 genotyped donors. The study aimed to test whether signatures of past pathogen exposure could be identified by cataloging public T cell receptors. Using immunosequencing, the study profiled T cell repertoires from around 670 subjects and related those repertoires to cytomegalovirus serostatus. Along with the roughly 670-subject first cohort, a separate validation cohort of around 120 different subjects was used. To predict cytomegalovirus infection status, the study brought together high-throughput TCR immunosequencing, statistical association of individual TCRs with disease status, and machine learning. In a later analysis, previously published TCR beta repertoires from 666 donors were re-analyzed and high-resolution HLA genotyping was added so that TCR occurrence patterns could be studied. In the later analysis, no new phenotypic data were used to find candidate immune exposures; instead, reliance was placed on TCR beta sequences and their occurrence across donors. To decide whether each TCR beta V gene segment behaved as functional or pseudogenic, an earlier analysis of fewer than 750 of the donors relied on high-throughput TCR beta sequencing. Donor age, sex, ethnicity and CMV serostatus were compiled alongside the repertoire data. A later genetic analysis took genome-wide SNP genotypes for about three fifths of the roughly 700 donors and used that subset as a discovery cohort. All discovery cohort repertoires had been generated using a single sequencing platform. Both class I and class II loci were covered by HLA typing, at four-digit resolution. The number of donors typed differed by locus, with roughly 629-640 for A, B, C, DRB1 and DQB1, about 500 for DQA1, 600 to 610 for DPA1, and 472 for DPB1. About five DR-DQ haplotypes were treated as single units for association and clustering because of strong linkage in the cohort. On average, around 240,000 unique TCR beta nucleotide sequences were sequenced per donor among 398 genotyped donors of the cohort, with roughly 18% of those sequences being non-productive.

Preparation of the library involved the immunoSEQ multiplex PCR assay. For the multiplex PCR, a mixture combining 60 forward primers for TCR Vbeta segments and 13 reverse primers for TCR Jbeta segments was used. The CDR3 region of rearranged TCR beta genes was amplified from genomic DNA with a multiplex PCR assay. The amplified TCR beta libraries were sequenced on the Illumina HiSeq System as 87-base-pair reads. Turning to the authors' computational methods: A later analysis counted about 76 million unique TCR beta chains across the 666 repertoires, and about 10 million of these chains were shared by at least two donors. A nearest-neighbor algorithm error-corrected the raw reads and collapsed the reads into unique sequences, merging closely related sequences to remove PCR and sequencing errors. V, D and J gene segments were assigned by aligning CDR3 sequences to IMGT reference sequences. For a sequence to be retained, a match of at least six nucleotides was required to both a V gene segment and a J gene segment. Rearrangements were classified as productive when the CDR3 lacked stop codons and remained in frame with V and J, and all other rearrangements were classified as non-productive. CDR3 was defined by IMGT convention, running from the second conserved V-encoded cysteine to the conserved J-encoded phenylalanine. The earlier analysis of a few hundred of the donors excluded any sequence lacking an unambiguous match to a single V gene segment. An earlier analysis of several hundred of the donors called V segments functional above 56.7% productive rearrangements and segregating when the between-donor standard deviation exceeded 5%. A statistical classification framework was developed to diagnose cytomegalovirus status using the catalog of TCR beta chain sequences. In a later analysis, TCR nucleotide sequences were compared against IMGT/GENE-DB human TR gene sequences so that V and J genes could be assigned. Using the TCRdist pipeline, a later analysis assigned CDR3 sequences along with most-parsimonious VDJ recombination scenarios. In a later analysis, every TCR beta chain was defined by the combination of its CDR3 amino acid sequence and its V-gene family, and reads without a unique V-gene family were dropped. To address suspected cross-contamination and a sequencing artifact, a later analysis removed around 590 highly shared, low-generation-probability nucleotide sequences. In a later analysis, a clonal expansion index for each public chain was calculated from normalized within-repertoire ranks of inferred template counts. Generation probabilities in a later analysis came from a VDJ recombination model fitted to out-of-frame rearrangements, and those results were checked against IGoR. A later analysis scored TCR-TCR, TCR-HLA and TCR-CMV co-occurrence with hypergeometric tests, applying a repertoire-size bias correction to TCR pairs. False discovery rates were estimated in a later analysis by permuting HLA or CMV assignments 20 times. In a later analysis, co-occurring TCRs were grouped using DBSCAN, with TCRdist sequence similarity added in when clustering inside HLA-allele-positive subsets. Co-occurrence clustering excluded repertoires with fewer than 30,000 or more than 120,000 public chains, plus five with anomalous nucleotide sharing. Held by TCRdb, this immuneACCESS table contains in-frame sequences only and omits some clones. Under half of the omission traces to an unresolved V gene where checked; the cause of the rest is unknown. V, J and clone size derive from that table, while D and trimming were established from the DNA sequence. This sample is represented by around 110,000 clones; approximately 80% of them were singletons. Together, the top ten hold 3% to 5% of the sample.

As to this clone: Its antigen target is currently unknown. No base quality information exists; no much larger clone differs at one position.

The cohort comprised fewer than 700 healthy bone marrow donors. All cohort members were sampled while nominally healthy, although unrecorded immune exposures were likely present. The donor was CMV seronegative and was included in the group of under 450 seronegative cohort members. A peripheral blood sample was collected from each donor, and TCR beta sequencing was performed on peripheral blood mononuclear cells. Genomic DNA was extracted from the blood cell samples with the Qiagen DNeasy Blood Extraction Kit. The germline V gene (reference sequence) yields SSHAT for CDR1 and FNYEAQ for CDR2. For this chain, trimming is 4 bases at the V end and 4 bases at the J end, and the number of junction bases without a gene match is 5. The cysteine opens and the phenylalanine closes a CDR3 of 14 amino acids. The sequence is cut down to CDR3 DNA, 42 bases in frame from base 1. Findings and caveats that apply to the study as a whole: Linkage disequilibrium might explain the correlated functional status among segregating V segments, but an unknown experimental factor could not be excluded. In a later analysis, HLA-associated TCR beta chains showed more clonal expansion and lower generation probabilities than non-associated chains that were equally common. Roughly uniform sequencing depth across donors was assumed in presence/absence analyses, although this assumption may not hold. An association between a missense DCLRE1C variant and V-gene and J-gene trimming of TCR beta chains was found in a later genetic analysis and replicated in an independent cohort. Some IMGT-functional V segments, including TRBV6-2 and TRBV6-3, could not be distinguished by the 87-base-pair reads and were therefore excluded. A cluster of highly shared sequence variants was judged likely to represent a technical artifact of the sequencing pipeline. According to a later analysis, parvovirus B19, influenza, CMV and Epstein-Barr virus appeared linked to several top co-occurrence clusters. Compared with the roughly 720-donor mean, donors in an Asian-associated ancestry cluster had fewer N-insertions in productive TCRs, according to a later genetic analysis. The study gave a list of some 150 TCR beta chains associated with cytomegalovirus. When HLA alleles, especially DR and DQ, strongly co-occurred, attributing TCR associations to individual alleles was difficult. According to a later analysis, TCR association rates differed among HLA loci, with DRB1 alleles showing the most associated TCRs and HLA-C alleles showing the fewest. Because counts were too low, seventeen rarely observed V segments, including chromosome 9 orphons, were excluded from the earlier analysis of 500 to 700 of the donors. In vitro tests confirmed that a few of the cytomegalovirus-associated TCR beta chains recognize cytomegalovirus antigens. The cohort was sequenced for TCR beta chains only, and without alpha or paired-chain data the features that could be detected were limited. The only immune exposure information available for the cohort was CMV serostatus. Most TCR sequences were observed very rarely across donors, whereas some public TCRs were present in many individuals. A further reported finding was that TCR beta sequences accurately predicted the HLA-A and HLA-B alleles for most subjects in the first cohort. Cytomegalovirus status was reported to be diagnosed by the classifier with high specificity and sensitivity in both the original and validation cohorts. The authors suggested that the approach could potentially be extended to other disease states and immunological phenotypes. In a later analysis, most CMV-associated TCR beta chains were found to appear HLA-restricted, with HLA associations seemingly driven largely by CMV exposure. Because HLA typing was missing for some donors at each locus, association tests included only the typed subset. Broadly in line with IMGT annotations, most TCR beta V segments showed up in productive rearrangements about 87% or about 30% of the time in an earlier analysis of a few hundred of the donors. At a false discovery rate of 0.05, a later analysis linked approximately 18,000 TCR beta sequences to specific HLA alleles.

The sequence is built from TRBV7-7 and TRBJ2-7; 9 middle bases align to TRBD2. The TCR was taken from a woman younger than 45 in good health and CMV-seronegative. The sequenced material came from PBMCs. In nucleotide form, the sequence is TGTGCCAGCAGCTGGGGACTAGCCTGGTACGAGCAGTACTTC. The encoded protein is CASSWGLAWYEQYF.